This is a list of T cell receptor beta chains from one sample in a study of blood T cell repertoires in COVID-19. Only in-frame clones appear in the TCRdb table, and some are missing; sequencing was by immunoSEQ multiplex PCR. The sample has roughly 300,000 clones, approximately 87% seen once; the top ten hold approximately 7.8%. The specimen was peripheral blood. All receptors derive from a woman aged 50 to 60 who had recovered from COVID-19. The CDR3 runs from the conserved cysteine through the conserved F or W. Fields, in order: J gene, V gene, CDR3 protein.

>TRBJ2-7|TRBV28
CASSTTSDTAALYEQYF
>TRBJ2-7|TRBV20-1
CSARQGYEQYF
>TRBJ1-1|TRBV12-3/TRBV12-4
CASSSSAVTEAFF
>TRBJ1-6|TRBV7-2
CASSTLSSPGSPLHF
>TRBJ2-5|TRBV2
CASGKDYQETQYF
>TRBJ1-1|TRBV7-6
CASSPGTGGTEAFF
>TRBJ1-5|TRBV6-6
CASSYGDREREQPQHF
>TRBJ2-2|TRBV6-2/TRBV6-3
CASSPTGVGTGELFF
>TRBJ2-3|TRBV4-3
CASSQNRFTDTQYF
>TRBJ2-7|TRBV9
CASSVGQGAYEQYF
>TRBJ2-7|TRBV7-2
CASSYTSGPSYEQYF
>TRBJ1-2|TRBV10-3
CAISEARDYGYTF
>TRBJ2-5|TRBV5-1
CASSSGQPQETQYF
>TRBJ1-2|TRBV2
CASRDTGLGGYTF
>TRBJ2-7|TRBV6-6
CASSYWASGGFEQYF
>TRBJ2-3|TRBV7-6
CASSSLAVLETDTQYF
>TRBJ2-5|TRBV2
CASSEQGQGLGETQYF
>TRBJ2-7|TRBV11-2
CASSLGRGQGYEQYF
>TRBJ1-2|TRBV28
CASSGDYGYTF
>TRBJ2-1|TRBV4-1
CASSQTRGTSGITMRQFF
>TRBJ2-5|TRBV7-6
CASSPLAAGGVETQYF
>TRBJ2-7|TRBV19
CASSSDRSYEQYF
>TRBJ1-5|TRBV4-2
CASSQGDNSNQPQHF
>TRBJ2-1|TRBV19
CASSILAGGRPQSSYNEQFF
>TRBJ2-5|TRBV5-4
CASSSSPRETQYF
>TRBJ1-1|TRBV6-2/TRBV6-3
CASSYPDRWAEAFF
>TRBJ2-1|TRBV28
CASSLASGITYNEQFF
>TRBJ1-2|TRBV5-6
CASSTGTQLYGYTF
>TRBJ2-1|TRBV9
CASSPRPGLGSNEQFF
>TRBJ1-2|TRBV15
CATSSDRDKPIPGGYTF
>TRBJ2-1|TRBV6-2/TRBV6-3
CASSYSRLAAAYNEQFF
>TRBJ2-7|TRBV25-1
CASSDVHRDEQYF
>TRBJ1-1|TRBV3-1/TRBV3-2
CASSQGAGTEAFF
>TRBJ2-5|TRBV28
CASSLSSRTQYF
>TRBJ2-5|TRBV5-4
CASSLASGQETQYF
>TRBJ1-4|TRBV25-1
CASADSQTNEKLFF
>TRBJ2-2|TRBV10-2
CASSDSEGSGELFF
>TRBJ2-2|TRBV7-2
CASSLWGGGTGELFF
>TRBJ1-2|TRBV3-1/TRBV3-2
CASSPQGQGYYGYTF
>TRBJ2-2|TRBV7-9
CASSLGLAGPGELFF
>TRBJ2-3|TRBV29-1
CSVEGRQVGDTQYF
>TRBJ1-5|TRBV30
CAWSSASNQPQHF
>TRBJ2-2|TRBV7-3
CATASGRSGELFF
>TRBJ2-7|TRBV30
CAWNPGISYEQYF
>TRBJ1-5|TRBV7-8
CASSLVAGNLNSNQPQHF
>TRBJ1-5|TRBV30
CAWSPPWGQGASNQPQHF
>TRBJ1-2|TRBV6-5
CASIPGQGNGYTF
>TRBJ2-1|TRBV9
CASSVDSGDSYNEQFF
>TRBJ2-1|TRBV3-1/TRBV3-2
CASSRQDFPYLGYNEQFF
>TRBJ1-1|TRBV5-1
CASSFNPGTGVGTEAFF
>TRBJ2-3|TRBV7-9
CASSLGWLADTDTQYF
>TRBJ1-5|TRBV28
CASSLLSVDQPQHF
>TRBJ2-1|TRBV27
CASTKTGTGTLSSYNEQFF
>TRBJ2-7|TRBV9
CASSPQTGYEQYF
>TRBJ1-2|TRBV29-1
CSVDARVYGYTF
>TRBJ2-2|TRBV28
CASSGGSNTGELFF
>TRBJ1-1|TRBV6-5
CASRGQGLWAFF
>TRBJ2-7|TRBV5-1
CASSFGTAITYEQYF
>TRBJ2-7|TRBV4-1
CASSLDKQGSYEQYF
>TRBJ1-6|TRBV19
CASSIRATGSIGPPLHF